The sequence of this T cell receptor (beta chain) was determined in a study of T cell responses to AZD1222 COVID-19 vaccine. Some clones are missing from TCRdb's copy, which holds only in-frame ones; the method was immunoSEQ multiplex PCR. The sample has 120,000 or so clones; roughly 88% are singletons. Broader study findings: The study identified only a handful of AZD1222 recipients as seropositive at baseline. With two AZD1222 doses given, Spike-specific TCR breadth and depth both rose.

Regarding this clone: Its cognate antigen is unknown.

This CDR3 comprises 19 residues. V was trimmed by 3 bases and J by 4 bases, leaving 26 bases between them. Per germline, CDR1 KGHDR and CDR2 SFDVKD. V gene TRBV24-1 combines with J gene TRBJ1-2; maybe TRBD1 (6 bases). The sequence was collected from an adult in good health. The sample in question was peripheral blood, obtained on day 0 of MenACWY control vaccination. CDR3 in amino acids: CATSDRTLSGAGDGYGYTF. CDR3 bases: TGTGCCACCAGTGATCGAACTCTATCTGGTGCAGGGGATGGCTATGGCTACACCTTC.